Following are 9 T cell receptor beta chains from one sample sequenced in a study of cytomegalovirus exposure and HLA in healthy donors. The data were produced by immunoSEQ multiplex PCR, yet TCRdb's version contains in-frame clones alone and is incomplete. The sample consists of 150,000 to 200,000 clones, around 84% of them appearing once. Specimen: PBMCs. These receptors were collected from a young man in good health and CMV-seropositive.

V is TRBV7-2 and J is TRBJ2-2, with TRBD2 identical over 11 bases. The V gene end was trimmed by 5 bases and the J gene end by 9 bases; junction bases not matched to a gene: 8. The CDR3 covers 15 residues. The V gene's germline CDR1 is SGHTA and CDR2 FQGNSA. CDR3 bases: TGTGCCAGCAGCCCAACTAGCGGGAGTGCCCGGGAGCTGTTTTTT. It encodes CASSPTSGSARELFF. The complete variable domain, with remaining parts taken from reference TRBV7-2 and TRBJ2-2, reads GAGVSQSPSNKVTEKGKDVELRCDPISGHTALYWYRQSLGQGLEFLIYFQGNSAPDKSGLPSDRFSAERTGGSVSTLTIQRTQQEDSAVYLCASSPTSGSARELFFGEGSRLTVL.

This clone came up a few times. The CDR3 DNA sequence: TGTGCCAGCTCACCGCCGACTGACACTGAAGCTTTCTTT. Its protein is CASSPPTDTEAFF. J is TRBJ1-1 and V is TRBV18, with D unresolved. Trimming removed 3 bases at V and 3 bases at J, with 8 bases between. Germline assignment: CDR1 KGHSH and CDR2 LQKENI. CDR3 length: 13 amino acids.

CDR3 sequence: CASSLGLAGGGHEQFF. CDR3 nucleotide sequence: TGTGCCAGCAGTTTAGGGCTAGCGGGAGGGGGTCATGAGCAGTTCTTC. The chain combines TRBV27 with TRBJ2-1; TRBD2 matches at 12 bases. The ends lost 2 bases at V and 8 bases at J; junction bases unmatched: 7. Germline V gives CDR1 MNHEY, CDR2 SMNVEV (reference sequence). The CDR3 consists of 16 residues.

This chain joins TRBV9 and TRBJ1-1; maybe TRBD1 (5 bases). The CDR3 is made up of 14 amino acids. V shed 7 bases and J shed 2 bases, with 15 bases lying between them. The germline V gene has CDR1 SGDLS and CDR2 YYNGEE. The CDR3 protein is CASRRGGENTEAFF. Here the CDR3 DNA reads TGTGCCAGCCGGCGGGGGGGAGAAAACACTGAAGCTTTCTTT.

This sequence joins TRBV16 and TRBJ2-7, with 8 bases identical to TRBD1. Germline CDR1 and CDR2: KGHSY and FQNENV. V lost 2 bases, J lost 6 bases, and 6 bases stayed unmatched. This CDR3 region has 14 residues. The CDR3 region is CASSQRTGLGEQYF. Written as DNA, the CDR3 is TGTGCCAGCAGCCAAAGGACAGGGCTGGGCGAGCAGTACTTC.

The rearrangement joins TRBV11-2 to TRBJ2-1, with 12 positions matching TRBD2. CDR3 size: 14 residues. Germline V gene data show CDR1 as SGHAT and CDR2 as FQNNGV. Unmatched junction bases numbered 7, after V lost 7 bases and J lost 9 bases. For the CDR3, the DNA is TGTGCCAGCACCGGACTAGCGGGATGGGGTGAGCAGTTCTTC. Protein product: CASTGLAGWGEQFF.

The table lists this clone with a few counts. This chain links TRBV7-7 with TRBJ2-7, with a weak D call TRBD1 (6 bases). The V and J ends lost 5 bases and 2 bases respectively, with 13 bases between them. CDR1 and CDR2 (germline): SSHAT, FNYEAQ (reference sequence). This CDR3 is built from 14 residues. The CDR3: CASSPGVPPYEQYF. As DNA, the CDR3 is TGTGCCAGCAGCCCAGGGGTGCCACCCTACGAGCAGTACTTC.

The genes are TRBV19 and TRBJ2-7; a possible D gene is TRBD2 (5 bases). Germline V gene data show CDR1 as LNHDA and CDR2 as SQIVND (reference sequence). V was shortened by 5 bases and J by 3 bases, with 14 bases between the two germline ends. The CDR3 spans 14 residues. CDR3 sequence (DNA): TGTGCCAGTAGTGACAACGGACTGAACTACGAGCAGTACTTC. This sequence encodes CASSDNGLNYEQYF.

In nucleotides, the CDR3 is TGTGCCAGCAGTGATATAAGAGCGGGAGGCTCCTACAATGAGCAGTTCTTC. Translated, it gives CASSDIRAGGSYNEQFF. The chain uses TRBV28 and TRBJ2-1, with 9 bases lining up with TRBD2. Germline assignment: CDR1 MDHEN and CDR2 SYDVKM. The CDR3 is 17 residues long. J gave up 0 bases and V 5 bases, and 8 bases lay outside the gene matches. Together with reference TRBV28 and TRBJ2-1, the CDR3 gives the full variable domain: DVKVTQSSRYLVKRTGEKVFLECVQDMDHENMFWYRQDPGLGLRLIYFSYDVKMKEKGDIPEGYSVSREKKERFSLILESASTNQTSMYLCASSDIRAGGSYNEQFFGPGTRLTVL.